This TCR beta chain was captured in a study of blood T cell repertoires in COVID-19. Study-wide context: From the United States, Italy and Spain came samples of acute and convalescent COVID-19. PBMCs, B-cell-depleted T cells, or T cells were the source of the cDNA or gDNA that made up the material.

Here immunoSEQ multiplex PCR was the method, and the copy in TCRdb shows in-frame clones only, minus some. The sample includes some 190,000 clones, more than 75% of them seen just once. Participant reports of clinical history set cohort assignment. Trimming shortened V by 2 bases and J by 5 bases, and 6 bases separated the two germline ends. The CDR3 extends over 12 amino acids. The germline V gene has CDR1 MNHEY and CDR2 SVGEGT. The chain uses TRBV6-2 or TRBV6-3 and TRBJ2-5; D is uncertain. This TCR derives from a woman between 45 and 65 years old with acute COVID-19. The sample was PBMCs or T cells enriched from blood (not recorded which). The CDR3 sequence is CASSYRRETQYF. DNA of the CDR3: TGTGCCAGCAGTTACCGTCGGGAGACCCAGTACTTC.